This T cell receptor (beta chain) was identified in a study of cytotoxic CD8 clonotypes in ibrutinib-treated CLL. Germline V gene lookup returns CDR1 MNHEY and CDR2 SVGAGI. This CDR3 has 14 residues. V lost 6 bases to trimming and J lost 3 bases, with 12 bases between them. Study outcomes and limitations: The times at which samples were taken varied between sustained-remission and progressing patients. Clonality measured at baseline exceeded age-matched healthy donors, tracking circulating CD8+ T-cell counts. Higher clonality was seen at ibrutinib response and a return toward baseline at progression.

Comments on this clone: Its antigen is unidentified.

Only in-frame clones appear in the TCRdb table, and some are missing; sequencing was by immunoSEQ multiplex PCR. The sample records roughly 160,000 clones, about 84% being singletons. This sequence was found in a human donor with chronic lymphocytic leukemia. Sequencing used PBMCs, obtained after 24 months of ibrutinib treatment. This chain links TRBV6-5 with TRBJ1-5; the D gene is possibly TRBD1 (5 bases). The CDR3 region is CASSLGHLNQPQHF. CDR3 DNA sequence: TGTGCCAGCAGCCTTGGACACCTCAATCAGCCCCAGCATTTT.